This passage covers 30 T cell receptor beta chains from one sample sequenced in a study of cytomegalovirus exposure and HLA in healthy donors. The PCR contained 60 Vbeta and 13 Jbeta primers. TCRdb keeps only in-frame clones here, not all; method: immunoSEQ multiplex PCR. The table has 140,000 to 150,000 clones, approximately 79% seen once. Source material: PBMCs. The receptor set was obtained from a woman younger than 45 in good health and CMV-seronegative.

The chain has TRBV7-2 and TRBJ1-2; unclear D gene. The CDR3 length is 15 residues. In germline, CDR1 is SGHTA, CDR2 FQGNSA. Trimming removed 4 bases at V and 6 bases at J, with 18 bases between. The DNA for the CDR3 is TGTGCCAGCAGCTCTACCCCCGGGTTTCGAGATGGCTACACCTTC. Its protein product is CASSSTPGFRDGYTF. Drawing the rest from reference TRBV7-2 and TRBJ1-2, the complete variable domain is GAGVSQSPSNKVTEKGKDVELRCDPISGHTALYWYRQSLGQGLEFLIYFQGNSAPDKSGLPSDRFSAERTGGSVSTLTIQRTQQEDSAVYLCASSSTPGFRDGYTFGSGTRLTVV.

The chain combines TRBV5-1 with TRBJ1-6, with D possibly being TRBD1 (5 bases). The CDR3 contains 15 residues. The germline V and J ends were trimmed by 0 bases and 8 bases, with 12 bases remaining between them. Germline loops: CDR1 SGHRS, CDR2 YFSETQ. The CDR3 coding sequence is TGCGCCAGCAGCTTGGATCCCAGGGCCGATTCACCCCTCCACTTT. It translates to CASSLDPRADSPLHF.

Note on this clone: The germline gene is not matched at one end of the junction; a read error may be the cause. V and J are TRBV7-9 and TRBJ1-2, with 12 nucleotides matching TRBD1. Germline CDR1 and CDR2: SEHNR and FQNEAQ (reference sequence). This CDR3 contains 17 residues. The CDR3 is CSSSSGTGGARDYGYTF. The CDR3 nucleotides are TGTTCCAGCAGCTCCGGGACAGGGGGCGCCAGGGATTATGGCTACACCTTC. The full variable domain, in which reference TRBV7-9 and TRBJ1-2 provide the parts outside the CDR3, is DTGVSQNPRHKITKRGQNVTFRCDPISEHNRLYWYRQTLGQGPEFLTYFQNEAQLEKSRLLSDRFSAERPKGSFSTLEIQRTEQGDSAMYLCSSSSGTGGARDYGYTFGSGTRLTVV.

The chain is built from TRBV13 and TRBJ2-7; no reliable D call. The V gene's germline CDR1 is PRHDT and CDR2 FYEKMQ (reference sequence). Trimming shortened V by 5 bases and J by 3 bases, and 11 bases separated the two germline ends. The length of the CDR3 is 13 residues. CDR3 amino acids: CASSPRSVYEQYF. CDR3 DNA sequence: TGTGCCAGCAGCCCAAGGAGCGTCTACGAGCAGTACTTC.

The rearrangement uses TRBV6-5 and TRBJ1-4; D is perhaps TRBD1 (5 bases). From germline, CDR1 is MNHEY and CDR2 SVGAGI. The CDR3 totals 15 residues. Trimming shortened V by 6 bases and J by 0 bases, and 11 bases separated the two germline ends. CDR3 bases: TGTGCCAGCAGCCGAGACAGCTCAACTAATGAAAAACTGTTTTTT. This translates into CASSRDSSTNEKLFF.

The J gene is TRBJ1-5, the V gene TRBV5-1, with 8 bases matching TRBD1. Germline assignment: CDR1 SGHRS and CDR2 YFSETQ. V trimming: 2 bases; J trimming: 7 bases; junction bases outside the gene matches: 5. This CDR3 has 14 residues. CDR3 DNA sequence: TGCGCCAGCAGCTTACAGGGGGTAGGGCAGCCCCAGCATTTT. Protein sequence: CASSLQGVGQPQHF.

The rearrangement joins TRBV6-5 to TRBJ2-5; TRBD2 is a possible D gene (6 bases). The CDR3 runs 15 residues. Germline V lookup: CDR1 MNHEY, CDR2 SVGAGI. V lost 6 bases and J lost 3, with 17 bases in between. The CDR3 is CASRAQGSGEETQYF. The CDR3 DNA reads TGTGCCAGCAGGGCCCAGGGTTCGGGAGAAGAGACCCAGTACTTC.

The gene calls are TRBV4-2 and TRBJ1-2; 8 positions match TRBD1. The V gene's germline CDR1 is LGHNA and CDR2 YNFKEQ. With 4 bases clipped from V and 2 bases from J, the junction kept 9 bases outside the gene matches. This CDR3 region has 16 residues. CDR3 nucleotides: TGTGCCAGCAGCCGAGATAGACAGGGGATCAACTATGGCTACACCTTC. Its protein is CASSRDRQGINYGYTF.

The gene calls are TRBV11-2 and TRBJ2-4, with 13 bases that match TRBD2. The J segment lost 3 bases and the V segment lost 1 base, leaving 9 bases of the junction unmatched. The germline CDR1 and CDR2 sequences are SGHAT and FQNNGV. The CDR3 spans 19 residues. CDR3 residues: CASSLGGTSGTRDKNIQYF. In DNA, the CDR3 is TGTGCCAGCAGCTTAGGAGGGACTAGCGGGACACGGGACAAAAACATTCAGTACTTC.

V and J are TRBV7-9 and TRBJ1-5; 10 nucleotides line up with TRBD1. CDR1 is SEHNR, CDR2 FQNEAQ, per germline (reference sequence). J was trimmed by 6 bases and V by 5 bases; bases with no gene match: 10. The CDR3 runs 16 residues. The CDR3 sequence is CASSPSDRGLGQPQHF. The CDR3, as DNA: TGTGCCAGCAGCCCGTCAGACAGGGGGCTGGGTCAGCCCCAGCATTTT.

The chain has TRBV2 and TRBJ1-5; D not resolved. V gave up 4 bases and J gave up 1 base, with 11 bases separating them. Germline CDR1 and CDR2: SNHLY and FYNNEI. This CDR3 comprises 15 residues. The CDR3 DNA reads as TGTGCCAGCAGTGGGCACAGAAAAAGCAATCAGCCCCAGCATTTT. Translation: CASSGHRKSNQPQHF.

The rearrangement links TRBV18 to TRBJ1-1; D might be TRBD1 (5 bases). Germline V CDR1 and CDR2: KGHSH, LQKENI. There are 15 residues in the CDR3. Between the trimmed V and J ends, which lost 6 bases and 5 bases, there was a span of 19 bases. This CDR3 reads CASSPKEGTTTEAFF. DNA for the CDR3: TGTGCCAGCTCCCCGAAGGAGGGGACGACGACTGAAGCTTTCTTT.

This clone has more than one count but fewer than ten. This chain links TRBV6-1 with TRBJ1-3, with 7 bases lining up with TRBD1. Germline trimming cut 1 base from V and 3 bases from J; bases unmatched to any gene: 6. CDR1 and CDR2 (germline): MNHNS, SASEGT. The CDR3 has 16 amino acids. In DNA form, the CDR3 reads TGTGCCAGCAGTGAAGATTGGGCAGGGGGTGGAAACACCATATATTTT. Its protein is CASSEDWAGGGNTIYF.

The gene calls are TRBV29-1 and TRBJ2-7; 7 bases align to TRBD2. This CDR3 comprises 13 residues. From germline, CDR1 is SQVTM and CDR2 ANQGSEA. J gave up 3 bases and V 5 bases, and 7 bases lay outside the gene matches. The CDR3 DNA reads TGCAGCGTTTCAGGGCCGGGGGGCTACGAGCAGTACTTC. Translation: CSVSGPGGYEQYF.

CDR3 in DNA: TGTGCCAGCAGCAAAACAGGGACCGGAAACACCATATATTTT. Translating it yields CASSKTGTGNTIYF. The rearrangement links TRBV7-9 to TRBJ1-3, with D perhaps TRBD1 (6 bases). V was trimmed by 5 bases and J by 4 bases, leaving 12 bases between them. This CDR3 is 14 amino acids long. From germline, CDR1 is SEHNR and CDR2 FQNEAQ (reference sequence).

This rearrangement joins TRBV5-1 to TRBJ2-1; 7 bases fit TRBD2. After removal of 0 bases from V and 6 bases from J, the junction contained 6 bases not matched to a gene. This CDR3 contains 15 residues. Per the germline V gene, CDR1 is SGHRS and CDR2 is YFSETQ. As DNA, the CDR3 is TGCGCCAGCAGCTTGGGAGCTAGCGGCCTCAATGAGCAGTTCTTC. Protein product: CASSLGASGLNEQFF.

The V and J genes are TRBV5-1 and TRBJ2-5; D uncertain. There are 16 residues in the CDR3. Trimming pared 2 bases from V and 1 base from J, leaving 15 bases between. CDR1 and CDR2 from the germline V gene are SGHRS and YFSETQ. The CDR3 DNA reads as TGCGCCAGCAGCTTTAGTACTACCAACGCCCAAGAGACCCAGTACTTC. The encoded protein is CASSFSTTNAQETQYF.

The chain joins TRBV30 to TRBJ2-2, with D maybe TRBD1 (5 bases). The V gene lost 3 bases and the J gene lost 8 bases, with 13 bases spanning the gap. The CDR3 spans 13 residues. Germline CDR1 reads GTSNPN; CDR2 reads SVGIG (reference sequence). CDR3 coding DNA: TGTGCCTGGAGATCAGGGTCCTTGGGGGAGCTGTTTTTT. This translates into CAWRSGSLGELFF. Looking up the rest from reference TRBV30 and TRBJ2-2 gives the full variable domain: SQTIHQWPATLVQPVGSPLSLECTVEGTSNPNLYWYRQAAGRGLQLLFYSVGIGQISSEVPQNLSASRPQDRQFILSSKKLLLSDSGFYLCAWRSGSLGELFFGEGSRLTVL.

This clone showed up just a few times. The V gene is TRBV29-1, the J gene TRBJ2-7; D remains unclear. The germline V gene encodes CDR1 SQVTM and CDR2 ANQGSEA. Between the trimmed V and J ends, which lost 5 bases and 1 base, there was a span of 12 bases. The length of the CDR3 is 13 residues. CDR3 residues: CSVQTGKSYEQYF. The CDR3 DNA is TGCAGCGTTCAGACTGGTAAATCCTACGAGCAGTACTTC.

The rearrangement links TRBV9 to TRBJ2-2; the D is unclear. Germline V CDR1 and CDR2: SGDLS, YYNGEE. This CDR3 region has 14 residues. The V and J ends lost 0 bases and 8 bases respectively, with 11 bases between them. The CDR3 protein is CASSVAPSAGELFF. In DNA, the CDR3 is TGTGCCAGCAGCGTAGCTCCAAGCGCGGGGGAGCTGTTTTTT.

The chain uses TRBV7-3 and TRBJ2-3; TRBD1 agrees at 7 bases. The CDR3 runs 18 residues. Trimming took 1 base from V and 3 from J; bases not matched to a gene: 13. In germline, CDR1 is SGHTA, CDR2 FQGTGA. Here the CDR3 DNA reads TGTGCCAGCAGCTTAATGGGCCCACAGGGGATAGGGACAGATACGCAGTATTTT. This codes for CASSLMGPQGIGTDTQYF.

This chain uses TRBV15 with TRBJ1-1, with D possibly matching TRBD1 (5 bases). The V and J ends lost 5 bases and 6 bases respectively, with 22 bases between them. The CDR3 runs 16 residues. Germline assignment: CDR1 LNHNV and CDR2 YYDKDF (reference sequence). This chain's CDR3 is CATSLDSLLIGAEAFF. CDR3 in DNA: TGTGCCACCAGCCTCGACAGCCTCCTTATAGGCGCTGAAGCTTTCTTT.

As for this clone: This sample includes further DNA sequences coding for the same CDR3. The chain links TRBV6-5 to TRBJ1-1; 7 nucleotides match TRBD1. J was trimmed by 0 bases and V by 0 bases; bases with no gene match: 1. Germline CDR1 MNHEY, CDR2 SVGAGI. The CDR3 spans 15 residues. The CDR3 region has the DNA TGTGCCAGCAGTTACTCAGGGACAGTGAACACTGAAGCTTTCTTT. Encoded protein: CASSYSGTVNTEAFF.

Only a few counts were recorded for this clone. V gene TRBV30 combines with J gene TRBJ2-7; 10 bases align to TRBD1. Trimming removed 3 bases from V and 4 bases from J; junction bases left unmatched: 12. Germline V gene data show CDR1 as GTSNPN and CDR2 as SVGIG (reference sequence). This CDR3 has 16 amino acids. The CDR3 region has the DNA TGTGCCTGGAGACTACCGGGGCGGACAGGGGGGTACGAGCAGTACTTC. Translating it yields CAWRLPGRTGGYEQYF.

V usage is TRBV6-1 and J usage is TRBJ1-1; the match to TRBD1 covers 7 bases. The CDR3 is made up of 15 amino acids. The V gene's germline CDR1 is MNHNS and CDR2 SASEGT. V was pared by 6 bases and J by 4 bases, with 11 bases of the junction left unmatched. In DNA form, the CDR3 reads TGTGCCAGCAGCGAAAGATACAGGGGAGGCACTGAAGCTTTCTTT. The encoded protein is CASSERYRGGTEAFF.

This clone was observed a few times. The chain joins TRBV6-5 to TRBJ2-7; 9 bases line up with TRBD1. The CDR3 runs to 14 residues. Germline loops: CDR1 MNHEY, CDR2 SVGAGI. Trimming took 5 bases from V and 2 from J; bases not matched to a gene: 4. The CDR3: CASSPYRGPYEQYF. CDR3 DNA: TGTGCCAGCAGTCCATACAGGGGGCCCTACGAGCAGTACTTC.

The genes are TRBV7-2 and TRBJ2-3, with TRBD1 matching 7 bases. Trimming at V came to 7 bases and at J to 2 bases, leaving 12 bases not matched to a gene. Germline V gene lookup returns CDR1 SGHTA and CDR2 FQGNSA. CDR3 length: 16 amino acids. The CDR3 nucleotides read TGTGCCAGCACCGTTTCTACAGGGGCGCCCACAGATACGCAGTATTTT. Amino acids: CASTVSTGAPTDTQYF. The full variable domain, in which reference TRBV7-2 and TRBJ2-3 provide the parts outside the CDR3, is GAGVSQSPSNKVTEKGKDVELRCDPISGHTALYWYRQSLGQGLEFLIYFQGNSAPDKSGLPSDRFSAERTGGSVSTLTIQRTQQEDSAVYLCASTVSTGAPTDTQYFGPGTRLTVL.

The genes are TRBV5-4 and TRBJ2-1; the match to TRBD2 covers 16 bases. CDR3 length: 20 residues. The V segment lost 4 bases and the J segment 5 bases; nucleotides outside the gene matches: 15. Germline assignment: CDR1 SGHNT and CDR2 YYREEE (reference sequence). CDR3 amino acids: CASSLPGLAGGRSSDNEQFF. The DNA of the CDR3 is TGTGCCAGCAGCCTCCCGGGACTAGCGGGGGGGCGGTCATCTGACAATGAGCAGTTCTTC.

This chain connects TRBV27 to TRBJ2-7; 10 bases match TRBD2. Trimming at V came to 3 bases and at J to 0 bases, leaving 2 bases not matched to a gene. This CDR3 spans 15 amino acids. The germline V gene encodes CDR1 MNHEY and CDR2 SMNVEV (reference sequence). CDR3 loop: CASSLLAGDSYEQYF. The CDR3 nucleotides read TGTGCCAGCAGTTTGCTAGCGGGGGACTCCTACGAGCAGTACTTC.

This clone has a single count. The chain joins TRBV11-2 to TRBJ2-3; weak D call: TRBD2 (6 bases). Trimming shortened V by 4 bases and J by 4 bases, and 15 bases separated the two germline ends. Germline CDR1 reads SGHAT; CDR2 reads FQNNGV. CDR3 length: 15 amino acids. The CDR3 coding sequence is TGTGCCAGCAGCTGGCGGGTGGGAGGCGCAGATACGCAGTATTTT. As protein: CASSWRVGGADTQYF.